This TCR beta chain was recovered during a study of shared clonotypes between healthy human individuals. Sequencing used immunoSEQ multiplex PCR; TCRdb keeps in-frame clones, though not all of them. The repertoire has around 700,000 clones, roughly 70% of them found once; the top ten carry about 1.8%. Trimming removed 6 bases from V and 2 bases from J; junction bases left unmatched: 6. Germline V gene lookup returns CDR1 WSHSY and CDR2 SAAADI. The CDR3 has 14 residues. The material sequenced was memory CD4+ T cells sorted from blood. Subset denoted: CD45RA-negative fraction. The chain employs TRBV10-2 and TRBJ2-5, with 7 bases fitting TRBD1. This clonotype was obtained from a young woman in good health. This CDR3 reads CASSSQGWQETQYF. CDR3 sequence (DNA): TGCGCCAGCAGCTCACAGGGGTGGCAAGAGACCCAGTACTTC.